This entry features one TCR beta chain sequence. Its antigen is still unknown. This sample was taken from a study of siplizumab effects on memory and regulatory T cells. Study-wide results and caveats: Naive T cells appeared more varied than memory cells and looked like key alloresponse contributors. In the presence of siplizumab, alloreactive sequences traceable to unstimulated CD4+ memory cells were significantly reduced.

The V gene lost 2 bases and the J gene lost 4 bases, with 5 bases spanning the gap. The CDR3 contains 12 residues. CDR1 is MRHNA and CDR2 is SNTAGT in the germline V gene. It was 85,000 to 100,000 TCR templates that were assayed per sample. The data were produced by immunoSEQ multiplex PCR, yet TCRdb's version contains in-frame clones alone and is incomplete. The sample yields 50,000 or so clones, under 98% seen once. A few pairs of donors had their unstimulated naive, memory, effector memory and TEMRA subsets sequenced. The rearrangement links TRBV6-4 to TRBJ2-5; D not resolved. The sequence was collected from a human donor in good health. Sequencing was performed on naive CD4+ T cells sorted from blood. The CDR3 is CASSDPGETQYF. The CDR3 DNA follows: TGTGCCAGCAGTGACCCGGGAGAGACCCAGTACTTC.